The rows below give T cell receptor beta chains drawn from one sample of a study of regulatory and conventional T cells in RAG deficiency. Generated by immunoSEQ multiplex PCR, the TCRdb table keeps only in-frame clones and is missing some. Among roughly 35,000 clones listed, roughly 90% were seen once. These data also featured in a second study, about regulatory T cells.

Source material: CD8+ T cells sorted from blood. The receptors were sampled from a human donor in good health. CDR3s include the opening cysteine and the closing phenylalanine or tryptophan. Each record gives: clone size, D gene, V gene, J gene, CDR3 DNA, CDR3 protein. The D gene is left open where the match is weak. Clone size is stated in some rows and not others, as once, few, many or a class when expanded.

size: .
D: .
V: TRBV18
J: TRBJ2-7
DNA: TGTGCCAGCTCACCTTCTGGGAACGAGCAGTACTTC
CDR3: CASSPSGNEQYF

size: .
D: .
V: TRBV4-1
J: TRBJ1-4
DNA: TGCGCCAGCAGCCAAGACAGGACAACTAATGAAAAACTGTTTTTT
CDR3: CASSQDRTTNEKLFF

size: .
D: .
V: TRBV28
J: TRBJ2-1
DNA: TGTGCCAGCAGTTCACTCGGAGGGAATACCTACAATGAGCAGTTCTTC
CDR3: CASSSLGGNTYNEQFF

size: .
D: TRBD1
V: TRBV28
J: TRBJ1-1
DNA: TGTGCCAGCAGTCCTACAGGGGAGTTGGACACTGAAGCTTTCTTT
CDR3: CASSPTGELDTEAFF

size: .
D: .
V: TRBV9
J: TRBJ2-2
DNA: TGTGCCAGCAGCGTAGTTGTTGGGGAGCTGTTTTTT
CDR3: CASSVVVGELFF

size: once
D: TRBD1
V: TRBV29-1
J: TRBJ1-2
DNA: TGCAGCTCAGGCCGGACAGGGGGCATTGATGGCTACACCTTC
CDR3: CSSGRTGGIDGYTF

size: .
D: .
V: TRBV20-1
J: TRBJ2-1
DNA: TGCAGTGCTGGCTGGGGGTGGGAGCAGTTCTTC
CDR3: CSAGWGWEQFF

size: .
D: TRBD2
V: TRBV9
J: TRBJ2-1
DNA: TGTGCCAGCAACTCCGGGGGGAGCTCCTACAATGAGCAGTTCTTC
CDR3: CASNSGGSSYNEQFF

size: .
D: .
V: TRBV6-5
J: TRBJ1-2
DNA: TGTGCCGCTTGTGTTGCACGGGGAGGTGGCTACACCTTC
CDR3: CAACVARGGGYTF

size: .
D: .
V: TRBV25-1
J: TRBJ2-5
DNA: TGTGCCAGCAGTGAACTAGGTCTAAGGGAGACCCAGTACTTC
CDR3: CASSELGLRETQYF

size: few
D: .
V: TRBV9
J: TRBJ2-5
DNA: TGTGCCAGCAGTGGGTCAGAGACCCAGTACTTC
CDR3: CASSGSETQYF

size: .
D: .
V: TRBV19
J: TRBJ2-1
DNA: TGTGCCAGTAGTATTGGTAGCAAGTGGGCCAATGAGCAGTTCTTC
CDR3: CASSIGSKWANEQFF

size: .
D: .
V: TRBV4-1
J: TRBJ1-1
DNA: TGCGCCAGCAGCCAAGGCTCTTTCAGGGGCATGAACACTGAAGCTTTCTTT
CDR3: CASSQGSFRGMNTEAFF

size: .
D: .
V: TRBV7-9
J: TRBJ2-5
DNA: TGTGCCAGCAGCTTAGTCGAGGACCAAGAGACCCAGTACTTC
CDR3: CASSLVEDQETQYF